A single sample is the source of the 23 T cell receptor beta chains below, sequenced in a study of identical twins' blood T cells (dated by TCRdb to about 2013). Libraries were constructed by 5' RACE. Sequencing relied on an Illumina Genome Analyzer IIx. The raw public reads went through TCRdb reprocessing: fastp at Q25, MiXCR clone calling, in-frame beta chains kept. Every distinct CDR3 protein forms one entry, paired with its most common genes and DNA. For this sample the table gives roughly 380,000 distinct CDR3 sequences, of which about 28% were detected only once. About 6% of the sample rests with the top ten. The material sequenced was PBMCs. These TCRs come from a woman aged 18 to 55 in good health.

This clonotype was seen more than once but under ten times. The chain carries TRBV20-1 and TRBJ2-1; 10 bases are shared with TRBD2. Germline trimming cut 6 bases from V and 4 bases from J; bases unmatched to any gene: 9. Germline CDR1 DFQATT, CDR2 SNEGSKA (reference sequence). The CDR3 runs 15 residues. This CDR3 is CSAARLAGAYNEQFF. CDR3 DNA: TGCAGTGCGGCCCGGCTAGCGGGGGCTTACAATGAGCAGTTCTTC.

J is TRBJ2-7 and V is TRBV11-1; D call uncertain. This CDR3 comprises 13 residues. Germline V CDR1 and CDR2: SGHAT, FQDESV (reference sequence). Trimming took 3 bases from V and 5 from J, leaving 11 bases between them. The DNA of the CDR3 is TGTGCCAGCAGCTTTAATAGTGCAGACGAGCAGTACTTC. Translating gives CASSFNSADEQYF.

This clonotype was found many times. The rearrangement links TRBV29-1 to TRBJ1-1; the D gene is possibly TRBD1 (5 bases). The CDR3 sequence is 13 residues long. Germline V gene lookup returns CDR1 SQVTM and CDR2 ANQGSEA. V was trimmed by 7 bases and J by 1 base, leaving 13 bases between them. The DNA for the CDR3 is TGCAGCGCCACCGACAGCCAGAACACTGAAGCTTTCTTT. As protein: CSATDSQNTEAFF.

This chain joins TRBV29-1 and TRBJ2-7; D may be TRBD2 (6 bases). V dropped 2 bases and J dropped 5 bases, with 16 bases sitting between them. Germline V gene lookup returns CDR1 SQVTM and CDR2 ANQGSEA. This CDR3 comprises 14 residues. The DNA for the CDR3 is TGCAGCGTTGAAATTCGGGGTAGCGGCAACGAGCAGTACTTC. Translating it yields CSVEIRGSGNEQYF.

The chain uses TRBV27 and TRBJ2-7, with D maybe TRBD1 (6 bases). The CDR3 is 14 residues long. Trimming shortened V by 2 bases and J by 3 bases, and 11 bases separated the two germline ends. CDR1 and CDR2 (germline): MNHEY, SMNVEV (reference sequence). CDR3 residues: CASSLGQGIYEQYF. The CDR3 coding sequence is TGTGCCAGCAGTTTAGGGCAGGGGATCTACGAGCAGTACTTC.

The table lists this clonotype with many counts. The V call is TRBV2, the J call TRBJ2-1; D gene unclear. The CDR3 contains 11 residues. Germline assignment: CDR1 SNHLY and CDR2 FYNNEI. Trimming pared 7 bases from V and 10 bases from J, leaving 11 bases between. The CDR3 region is CASNRHVEQFF. The CDR3 DNA reads TGTGCCAGCAACCGTCACGTGGAGCAGTTCTTC.

This clonotype has more than one count but fewer than ten. The gene calls are TRBV20-1 and TRBJ2-1, with D unresolved. V was shortened by 4 bases and J by 7 bases, with 14 bases between the two germline ends. The CDR3 length is 13 residues. CDR1 and CDR2 (germline): DFQATT, SNEGSKA (reference sequence). CDR3 sequence (DNA): TGCAGTGCTATTAACGAATTGATAAATGAGCAGTTCTTC. This translates into CSAINELINEQFF.

The table lists this clonotype with a few counts. The rearrangement uses TRBV6-2 or TRBV6-3 and TRBJ2-5, with TRBD2 matching over 7 bases. The trim removed 4 bases at V and 1 base at J, leaving 6 bases unmatched. The CDR3 spans 15 residues. Germline V gene lookup returns CDR1 MNHEY and CDR2 SVGEGT. The DNA of the CDR3 is TGTGCCAGCAGTTTTGAAGCGGGACGCCAAGAGACCCAGTACTTC. Residues: CASSFEAGRQETQYF.

This clonotype was observed many times. CDR3 nucleotide sequence: TGCAGCGCTACGAGGGCGGATGAAAAACTGTTTTTT. Translating gives CSATRADEKLFF. The genes are TRBV29-1 and TRBJ1-4; D call uncertain. The CDR3 sequence is 12 residues long. V was pared by 7 bases and J by 6 bases, with 12 bases between. The germline V gene has CDR1 SQVTM and CDR2 ANQGSEA.

Of note for this clonotype: One end of the junction is discordant with germline, which a read error may explain. The genes are TRBV10-3 and TRBJ2-7; D may be TRBD2 (6 bases). CDR3 length: 13 residues. Germline V gene sequence: CDR1 ENHRY, CDR2 SYGVKD. In nucleotides, the CDR3 is TGTGCCATCAGCGGGACTGAAGTCTACGATCAGTACTTC. This sequence encodes CAISGTEVYDQYF.

This clonotype has only a few counts. A read error may be the cause here, since a much bigger clone is one base away. The chain is built from TRBV6-6 and TRBJ2-2; D gene uncertain. V was clipped by 7 bases and J by 5 bases, with 5 bases between them. The CDR3 sequence is 11 residues long. CDR1 is MNHNY, CDR2 SVGAGI, per germline (reference sequence). The CDR3 nucleotides read TGTGCCAGCACCCAGACCGGGGAGCTGTTTTTT. Its translation: CASTQTGELFF.

There are a few counts of this clonotype. Relative to the germline gene, one junction end is altered; a read error may explain this. V and J are TRBV13 and TRBJ1-1, with D possibly matching TRBD1 (5 bases). This CDR3 spans 14 amino acids. Per the germline V gene, CDR1 is PRHDT and CDR2 is FYEKMQ (reference sequence). CDR3 residues: CAIATGTANTGAFF. CDR3 coding DNA: TGTGCCATCGCTACCGGGACGGCGAACACTGGAGCTTTCTTT.

The V call is TRBV5-6, the J call TRBJ2-2, with 10 positions matching TRBD2. The J segment lost 6 bases and the V segment lost 1 base, leaving 6 bases of the junction unmatched. CDR1 is SGHDT and CDR2 is YYEEEE in the germline V gene. The CDR3 spans 16 residues. This chain's CDR3 is CASSLSPSGSPGELFF. CDR3 sequence (DNA): TGTGCCAGCAGCTTGTCTCCTAGCGGGAGTCCCGGGGAGCTGTTTTTT.

This clonotype was observed a few times. This rearrangement joins TRBV27 to TRBJ1-1, with D perhaps TRBD1 (6 bases). Trimming removed 7 bases at V and 1 base at J, with 16 bases between. The CDR3 is 15 amino acids. The germline V gene encodes CDR1 MNHEY and CDR2 SMNVEV (reference sequence). The DNA for the CDR3 is TGTGCCAGCACCTCATTGGGGACAACGAACACTGAAGCTTTCTTT. It translates to CASTSLGTTNTEAFF.

The genes are TRBV6-5 and TRBJ1-1; unclear D gene. Trimming took off 1 base at V and 1 base at J, with 7 bases between the two ends. CDR1 is MNHEY and CDR2 is SVGAGI in the germline V gene. This CDR3 comprises 14 residues. CDR3: CASSYFGRNTEAFF. CDR3 nucleotides: TGTGCCAGCAGTTACTTTGGACGGAACACTGAAGCTTTCTTT.

Comments on this clonotype: Since a much larger clone is just one base distant, this may be a read error. The J gene is TRBJ2-1, the V gene TRBV29-1, with TRBD1 as a possible D gene (6 bases). Germline V gene sequence: CDR1 SQVTM, CDR2 ANQGSEA. Trimming left V 8 bases short and J 9 bases short, with 17 bases between. This CDR3 is 12 amino acids long. This chain's CDR3 is CSSLRTGLEQFF. The CDR3 nucleotides are TGCAGCTCTCTCCGAACAGGGCTTGAGCAGTTCTTC.

There are a few counts of this clonotype. The CDR3 coding sequence is TGCAGTGCTAGAGAGCAGGGAAGGGCTTTCTTT. Protein sequence: CSAREQGRAFF. The chain has TRBV20-1 and TRBJ1-1; D perhaps matches TRBD1 (5 bases). Germline V lookup: CDR1 DFQATT, CDR2 SNEGSKA (reference sequence). The CDR3 contains 11 residues. V was pared by 0 bases and J by 11 bases, with 10 bases between.

At least ten counts were recorded for this clonotype. The chain is built from TRBV6-2 or TRBV6-3 and TRBJ1-1, with D hard to call. V shed 0 bases and J shed 8 bases, with 10 bases lying between them. Germline CDR1 reads MNHEY; CDR2 reads SVGEGT. The CDR3 has 13 residues. In DNA form, the CDR3 reads TGTGCCAGCAGTTACTCGATTCTGGGAGAAGCTTTCTTT. Its translation: CASSYSILGEAFF.

Regarding this clonotype: As the CDR3 is not closed by the conserved phenylalanine or tryptophan, this likely results from a read error. The genes are TRBV29-1 and TRBJ2-1; D is unresolved. CDR1 is SQVTM and CDR2 is ANQGSEA in the germline V gene. The CDR3 sequence is 13 residues long. CDR3 loop: CRVWESSYNEQFL. CDR3 DNA sequence: TGCAGAGTTTGGGAAAGCTCCTACAATGAGCAGTTCTTA.

In this sample, this clonotype turned up many times. V usage is TRBV27 and J usage is TRBJ2-3; D is uncertain. The CDR3 runs to 12 residues. Deletions cut 6 bases from V and 2 bases from J, with 6 bases between. Germline CDR1 is MNHEY and CDR2 is SMNVEV (reference sequence). The CDR3 protein is CASRGDTDTQYF. CDR3 DNA: TGTGCCAGCAGGGGTGACACAGATACGCAGTATTTT.

This clonotype showed up just a few times. The gene calls are TRBV11-2 and TRBJ1-1; 9 bases are a match to TRBD1. The J segment lost 5 bases and the V segment lost 6 bases, leaving 10 bases of the junction unmatched. Germline CDR1 and CDR2: SGHAT and FQNNGV. CDR3 length: 15 amino acids. CDR3 protein: CASRESQGAVTEAFF. In DNA form, the CDR3 reads TGTGCCAGCAGAGAGTCACAGGGGGCGGTTACTGAAGCTTTCTTT.

The table lists this clonotype with a few counts. This may arise from a read error, as a much more abundant clone is one base away. V and J are TRBV5-1 and TRBJ1-2; no firm D call. V gave up 6 bases and J gave up 4 bases, with 16 bases separating them. Germline lookup yields CDR1 SGHRS and CDR2 YFSETQ. This CDR3 has 14 amino acids. The CDR3 coding sequence is TGCGCCAGCATCACCGGAACAAATGGCTATGGCTACACCTTC. Its translation is CASITGTNGYGYTF.

This clonotype was counted only a few times. This chain links TRBV6-6 with TRBJ2-5, with D possibly TRBD2 on 5 matching bases. Between the trimmed V and J ends, which lost 6 bases and 1 base, there was a span of 12 bases. Germline CDR1 and CDR2: MNHNY and SVGAGI (reference sequence). CDR3 length: 14 amino acids. The CDR3 nucleotides are TGTGCCAGCAGAGGGTCCACTAGCCAAGAGACCCAGTACTTC. Translated: CASRGSTSQETQYF.